Each of the 27 T cell receptor beta chains below was sequenced from the same sample in a study of blood T cells in healthy people across ages. A sample-barcoded 5' primer and a J-beta primer mix were used in a second PCR of about 7 to 12 cycles. MiXCR, run by TCRdb on the 5' RACE reads, gives a single entry per CDR3 protein. The data contain hundreds of thousands of distinct CDR3 sequences, about 27% of them singletons. A further study also used this sample, focusing on T cells of mothers and their children.

Sequencing used blood. These TCRs come from a boy between 2 and 10 years old in good health.

This clonotype was counted ten times or more. The genes are TRBV7-9 and TRBJ2-1; 11 positions agree with TRBD2. Trimming at V came to 5 bases and at J to 5 bases, leaving 11 bases not matched to a gene. CDR1 SEHNR and CDR2 FQNEAQ come from the germline V gene (reference sequence). The CDR3 is made up of 17 amino acids. The CDR3: CASSRGLSGRADNEQFF. CDR3 bases: TGTGCCAGCAGCCGAGGCCTTAGCGGGAGGGCCGACAATGAGCAGTTCTTC.

Only a few counts were recorded for this clonotype. The chain joins TRBV6-4 to TRBJ1-1, with D unclear. The CDR3 is made up of 15 amino acids. With 1 base removed from V and 3 bases from J, the gap between germline ends came to 12 bases. Germline CDR1 MRHNA, CDR2 SNTAGT. CDR3 residues: CASSDLDGRHTEAFF. Written as DNA, the CDR3 is TGTGCCAGCAGTGACTTAGATGGGCGGCACACTGAAGCTTTCTTT.

A remark on this clonotype: A much larger clonotype is one base distant, so this may be a read error. V gene TRBV28 combines with J gene TRBJ2-5; D not certain. Germline V lookup: CDR1 MDHEN, CDR2 SYDVKM. The CDR3 has 12 amino acids. CDR3 in DNA: TGTGCCAGCAGCCAAGGTCGTCAGACCCATTACTTC. Translated: CASSQGRQTHYF.

The chain recombines TRBV6-1 with TRBJ2-3; 10 bases align to TRBD2. There are 14 residues in the CDR3. The V gene end was trimmed by 6 bases and the J gene end by 5 bases; junction bases not matched to a gene: 5. Per germline, CDR1 MNHNS and CDR2 SASEGT. The chain's CDR3 is CASRLAGDGDTQYF. The CDR3 nucleotides are TGTGCCAGCAGGCTAGCGGGAGATGGAGATACGCAGTATTTT.

Note on this clonotype: This may arise from a read error, as a much more abundant clone is one base away. The CDR3 protein is CARSGRFAQYF. The CDR3 nucleotides are TGTGCCAGAAGTGGACGGTTCGCGCAGTATTTT. The genes are TRBV19 and TRBJ2-3; D not resolved. Germline V lookup: CDR1 LNHDA, CDR2 SQIVND (reference sequence). The CDR3 totals 11 residues. Trimming cost V 9 bases and J 10 bases, with 14 bases left between them.

The CDR3 loop is CATSAAEGVGTQYF. The CDR3 DNA sequence: TGTGCCACCAGCGCTGCTGAGGGGGTAGGGACCCAGTACTTC. The rearrangement links TRBV15 to TRBJ2-5; a possible D gene is TRBD1 (6 bases). V lost 5 bases, J lost 7 bases, and 17 bases lay in between. Looked up from germline, CDR1 is LNHNV and CDR2 is YYDKDF (reference sequence). CDR3 length: 14 residues.

The chain joins TRBV7-2 to TRBJ2-2; D is possibly TRBD2 (6 bases). The CDR3 is 15 residues long. V lost 5 bases, J lost 0 bases, and 10 bases lay in between. Germline V gene lookup returns CDR1 SGHTA and CDR2 FQGNSA. The CDR3 is CASSMGLSNTGELFF. CDR3 bases: TGTGCCAGCAGCATGGGACTTTCGAACACCGGGGAGCTGTTTTTT.

The chain links TRBV21-1 to TRBJ1-4; the table calls TRBD1, which could not be checked here. TRBV21-1 is recorded as a pseudogene. The CDR3 runs to 15 residues. The CDR3 here is CASSKVGTGVGKLFF. The DNA of the CDR3 is TGTGCCAGCAGCAAAGTCGGGACAGGGGTAGGGAAACTGTTTTTT.

This clonotype was recorded at least ten times. The chain carries TRBV27 and TRBJ2-2; no firm D call. Deletions cut 5 bases from V and 6 bases from J, with 10 bases between. This CDR3 comprises 13 residues. Per the germline V gene, CDR1 is MNHEY and CDR2 is SMNVEV (reference sequence). CDR3 nucleotide sequence: TGTGCCAGCAGTCCCACCCGTCCCGGGGAGCTGTTTTTT. This sequence encodes CASSPTRPGELFF.

This clonotype was counted only a few times. The chain joins TRBV5-6 to TRBJ2-5; D is perhaps TRBD1 (6 bases). Germline V lookup: CDR1 SGHDT, CDR2 YYEEEE. The ends were cut back, 4 bases at V and 13 bases at J, with 20 bases in the middle. The CDR3 is 13 residues long. CDR3 nucleotide sequence: TGTGCCAGCAGCCCGGGACATAATGTGGCACGGTACTTC. Translating gives CASSPGHNVARYF. The entire variable domain, with the rest obtained from reference TRBV5-6 and TRBJ2-5, is as follows: DAGVTQSPTHLIKTRGQQVTLRCSPKSGHDTVSWYQQALGQGPQFIFQYYEEEERQRGNFPDRFSGHQFPNYSSELNVNALLLGDSALYLCASSPGHNVARYFGPGTRLLVL.

The V and J genes are TRBV19 and TRBJ2-1; D gene uncertain. Germline V lookup: CDR1 LNHDA, CDR2 SQIVND (reference sequence). V was clipped by 3 bases and J by 7 bases, with 7 bases between them. This CDR3 contains 12 residues. The CDR3 loop reads CASSISWNEQFF. CDR3 coding DNA: TGTGCCAGTAGTATTAGCTGGAATGAGCAGTTCTTC.

The rearrangement links TRBV6-5 to TRBJ2-2; D is perhaps TRBD1 or TRBD2 (5 bases each). Germline V gene data show CDR1 as MNHEY and CDR2 as SVGAGI. The CDR3 spans 16 residues. V dropped 1 base and J dropped 7 bases, with 16 bases sitting between them. The CDR3 DNA reads as TGTGCCAGCAGTTACTTGTTTAAAGGGACGGACGGGGAGCTGTTTTTT. Translating gives CASSYLFKGTDGELFF.

This clonotype was recorded many times. The DNA for the CDR3 is TGTGCCAGCAGTAGAGGTGAGCAGTTCTTC. Protein: CASSRGEQFF. The chain has TRBV6-2 or TRBV6-3 and TRBJ2-1; D call uncertain. Germline CDR1 reads MNHEY; CDR2 reads SVGEGT. The CDR3 is made up of 10 amino acids. Trimming cost V 5 bases and J 9 bases, with 5 bases left between them.

The chain joins TRBV20-1 to TRBJ1-4, with D unresolved. V shed 3 bases and J shed 9 bases, with 14 bases lying between them. The CDR3 has 13 amino acids. The germline V gene encodes CDR1 DFQATT and CDR2 SNEGSKA (reference sequence). This CDR3 is CSASLSSTQKLFF. In DNA, the CDR3 is TGCAGTGCTAGCCTCAGTTCCACTCAAAAACTGTTTTTT.

V gene TRBV20-1 combines with J gene TRBJ1-4; D possibly corresponds to TRBD1 (5 bases). The germline CDR1 and CDR2 sequences are DFQATT and SNEGSKA (reference sequence). Trimming cost V 6 bases and J 6 bases, with 17 bases left between them. The CDR3 covers 14 residues. CDR3 in amino acids: CSAQGEKLYEKLFF. In DNA form, the CDR3 reads TGCAGTGCCCAGGGCGAAAAACTCTATGAAAAACTGTTTTTT.

This clonotype was seen a few times. The chain couples TRBV7-9 to TRBJ2-3; D is perhaps TRBD1 or TRBD2 (5 bases each). Germline V gene sequence: CDR1 SEHNR, CDR2 FQNEAQ (reference sequence). V lost 1 base, J lost 1 base, and 15 bases lay in between. This CDR3 has 17 amino acids. The CDR3 DNA reads as TGTGCCAGCAGCTTAGGCAATATGGGGACCCGCACAGATACGCAGTATTTT. Its translation: CASSLGNMGTRTDTQYF.

This chain uses TRBV2 with TRBJ1-4; 7 bases are shared with TRBD1. Trimming removed 6 bases from V and 5 bases from J; junction bases left unmatched: 6. The CDR3 is made up of 14 amino acids. CDR1 SNHLY and CDR2 FYNNEI come from the germline V gene. The CDR3 DNA follows: TGTGCCAGCAGCAGGGGGTCGGGCAATGAAAAACTGTTTTTT. Encoded protein: CASSRGSGNEKLFF.

This clonotype turned up a few times. This chain joins TRBV9 and TRBJ2-1, with 9 nucleotides matching TRBD2. This CDR3 is 19 amino acids long. Unmatched junction bases numbered 20, after V lost 4 bases and J lost 6 bases. In germline, CDR1 is SGDLS, CDR2 YYNGEE. Here the CDR3 DNA reads TGTGCCAGCAGCCCACCCTGGGGGGGTGCGGGAGGGTTCCCCAATGAGCAGTTCTTC. Translated, it gives CASSPPWGGAGGFPNEQFF.

V is TRBV10-3 and J is TRBJ1-1, with unresolved D. V lost 2 bases, J lost 0 bases, and 4 bases lay in between. This CDR3 comprises 13 residues. Looked up from germline, CDR1 is ENHRY and CDR2 is SYGVKD. The CDR3 protein is CAISEHMNTEAFF. The CDR3 DNA reads TGTGCCATCAGTGAGCACATGAACACTGAAGCTTTCTTT.

This clonotype was counted between two and nine times. The chain uses TRBV7-2 and TRBJ2-1, with D possibly called TRBD1 or TRBD2 (5 bases each). V lost 1 base and J lost 3, with 10 bases in between. The CDR3 runs to 15 residues. Germline assignment: CDR1 SGHTA and CDR2 FQGNSA. The CDR3 DNA reads TGTGCCAGCAGCTTAGTAGGGGACGGCTACAATGAGCAGTTCTTC. Translation gives CASSLVGDGYNEQFF.

This clonotype was seen more than once but under ten times. The V call is TRBV6-5, the J call TRBJ1-5; D remains unclear. Germline assignment: CDR1 MNHEY and CDR2 SVGAGI. The V end lost 2 bases, the J end lost 7 bases, and 12 bases lay between the germline ends. CDR3 length: 14 amino acids. Written as DNA, the CDR3 is TGTGCCAGCAGTTACACGTCAGGACGGCAGCCCCAGCATTTT. It specifies CASSYTSGRQPQHF.

V gene TRBV7-2 combines with J gene TRBJ1-1; D is ambiguous. V lost 5 bases and J 8 bases, leaving 18 bases between the germline ends. The CDR3 consists of 14 residues. In germline, CDR1 is SGHTA, CDR2 FQGNSA. DNA of the CDR3: TGTGCCAGCAGCGTTGGAGGTATGGGTTTCGAAGCTTTCTTT. It specifies CASSVGGMGFEAFF.

The gene calls are TRBV20-1 and TRBJ1-1, with unresolved D. Germline values: CDR1 DFQATT, CDR2 SNEGSKA (reference sequence). Trimming cost V 2 bases and J 1 base, with 8 bases left between them. The CDR3 is 13 residues long. CDR3 sequence reads: CSARRVQNTEAFF. The CDR3 coding sequence is TGCAGTGCTAGAAGGGTTCAGAACACTGAAGCTTTCTTT.

The chain has TRBV6-2 or TRBV6-3 and TRBJ2-7, with 7 bases matching TRBD1. From germline, CDR1 is MNHEY and CDR2 SVGEGT. Trimming took 4 bases from V and 3 from J; bases not matched to a gene: 6. The length of the CDR3 is 14 residues. CDR3 DNA sequence: TGTGCCAGCAGTTCCATGACAGGGCTCTACGAGCAGTACTTC. This translates into CASSSMTGLYEQYF.

V usage is TRBV20-1 and J usage is TRBJ2-7; D is perhaps TRBD2 (6 bases). The J call is doubtful: the DNA matches TRBJ2-5 better. The CDR3 is made up of 11 amino acids. Germline V gene sequence: CDR1 DFQATT, CDR2 SNEGSKA (reference sequence). CDR3 sequence reads: CGGKVRETQYF. CDR3 in DNA: TGCGGCGGGAAAGTCCGGGAGACCCAGTACTTC.

The gene calls are TRBV7-2 and TRBJ2-7, with 7 positions matching TRBD1. V lost 1 base, J lost 2 bases, and 5 bases stayed unmatched. The CDR3 is made up of 15 amino acids. Germline CDR1 and CDR2: SGHTA and FQGNSA. The CDR3 DNA reads TGTGCCAGCAGCTTAGGATTTCAGGGGGCCTACGAGCAGTACTTC. Translating it yields CASSLGFQGAYEQYF.

This clonotype was detected ten times or more. The chain has TRBV7-9 and TRBJ2-5, with D possibly TRBD1 on 6 matching bases. From germline, CDR1 is SEHNR and CDR2 FQNEAQ (reference sequence). Trimming stripped 5 bases from V and 0 bases from J, with 13 bases between. The CDR3 has 15 residues. CDR3 DNA sequence: TGTGCCAGCAGCCAATTGCAGGGGAACCAAGAGACCCAGTACTTC. This codes for CASSQLQGNQETQYF.